The rows below give T cell receptor beta chains drawn from one sample of a study of T cells in Graves' hyperthyroidism and ophthalmopathy. TCRdb itself ran the multiplex PCR reads through MiXCR, one entry per CDR3 protein. The data contain 300,000 to 400,000 distinct CDR3 sequences, approximately 22% of them singletons. Sequenced: blood. Every receptor here comes from a woman aged 50 to 60 with Graves' hyperthyroidism. Each CDR3 is given with its conserved first and last residue. D genes are given only for firm matches. Where a row states a size, it is once, few, many or the class of an expanded clone; other rows omit it.

d_call j_call clone_size v_call cdr3_aa cdr3_nt
NA TRBJ1-1 once TRBV6-1 CASSETGGYGTNTEVSF TGTGCCAGCAGTGAAACCGGGGGCTACGGGACCAACACTGAAGTTTCCTTT
NA TRBJ2-1 NA TRBV11-3 CASSPPSSFSYNEQFF TGTGCCAGCAGCCCCCCCTCCAGTTTCTCCTACAATGAGCAGTTCTTC
TRBD2 TRBJ2-7 NA TRBV3-1 CASFSHTSGESEQYF TGTGCCAGCTTCTCCCACACTAGCGGGGAATCCGAGCAGTACTTC
TRBD1 TRBJ2-7 many TRBV27 CASSLRQGWREQYF TGTGCCAGCAGTTTACGACAGGGCTGGCGCGAGCAGTACTTC
NA TRBJ2-6 NA TRBV6-1 CASSYWGDGANVLTF TGTGCCAGCAGTTATTGGGGGGACGGGGCCAACGTCCTGACTTTC
NA TRBJ1-1 NA TRBV7-8 CASSLDHGGTEAFF TGTGCCAGCAGCTTAGATCACGGGGGCACTGAAGCTTTCTTT
TRBD2 TRBJ2-2 NA TRBV9 CASSPSGGGYTGELFF TGTGCCAGCAGCCCGAGCGGGGGGGGTTACACCGGGGAGCTGTTTTTT
NA TRBJ1-2 NA TRBV7-9 CASSLNERGVIYGYTF TGTGCCAGCAGCTTAAACGAAAGGGGTGTTATCTATGGCTACACCTTC
NA TRBJ2-2 many TRBV30 CAWNGGTNTGELFF TGTGCCTGGAATGGCGGAACGAACACCGGGGAGCTGTTTTTT
NA TRBJ1-5 NA TRBV6-4 CASSDSTICFPLGNQPQHF TGTGCCAGCAGTGACTCGACGATTTGCTTTCCTTTGGGCAATCAGCCCCAGCATTTT
TRBD1 TRBJ2-7 many TRBV20-1 CSVPGRRHRDRGVYEQYF TGCAGTGTTCCAGGGAGGAGGCACCGGGACAGGGGTGTCTACGAGCAGTACTTC
NA TRBJ2-3 few TRBV24-1 CATSASTDTQYF TGTGCCACCAGCGCAAGCACAGATACGCAGTATTTT
NA TRBJ1-5 NA TRBV28 CASSFIDSLLPNQPQHF TGTGCCAGCAGCTTTATCGACAGCCTACTACCCAATCAGCCCCAGCATTTT
NA TRBJ1-4 few TRBV3-1 CASSPYIRAGDNEKLFF TGTGCCAGCAGCCCCTATATCAGGGCAGGCGATAATGAAAAACTGTTTTTT
NA TRBJ2-5 NA TRBV20-1 CSARRGQETQYF TGCAGTGCTAGGAGAGGCCAAGAGACCCAGTACTTC
NA TRBJ1-1 many TRBV30 CAWSVTGKAFF TGTGCCTGGAGTGTTACGGGGAAAGCTTTCTTT
TRBD1 TRBJ2-7 NA TRBV19 CATGQGRGEQYF TGTGCCACGGGACAGGGAAGGGGCGAGCAGTACTTC
TRBD2 TRBJ2-7 many TRBV18 CASSPVQGGYEQYF TGTGCCAGCTCACCAGTGCAGGGAGGGTACGAGCAGTACTTC
NA TRBJ2-1 NA TRBV5-1 CASSLSGTRFNEQFF TGCGCCAGCAGCTTGTCGGGGACAAGATTCAATGAGCAGTTCTTC
NA TRBJ1-6 many TRBV6-1 CASREVKERNNSPLHF TGTGCCAGCAGGGAGGTCAAAGAGCGGAATAATTCACCCCTCCACTTT
TRBD2 TRBJ2-1 many TRBV20-1 CSAMGLAGGPGNEQFF TGCAGTGCCATGGGACTAGCGGGAGGGCCGGGGAATGAGCAGTTCTTC
TRBD1 TRBJ1-4 NA TRBV7-3 CASSVQGDRFNEKLFF TGTGCCAGCAGCGTGCAGGGGGACAGGTTTAATGAAAAACTGTTTTTT
NA TRBJ1-4 few TRBV6-1 CASREQPDPNEKLFF TGTGCCAGCAGAGAACAGCCGGACCCTAATGAAAAACTGTTTTTT
NA TRBJ2-4 many TRBV11-2 CASSLGPSAGDIQYF TGTGCCAGCAGCTTAGGTCCATCCGCAGGGGACATTCAGTACTTC
TRBD1 TRBJ1-2 few TRBV20-1 CSASGQYNGYTF TGCAGTGCGTCGGGACAGTATAATGGCTACACCTTC
TRBD1 TRBJ1-1 few TRBV10-3 CAISPQGRVDTEAFF TGTGCCATCAGTCCACAGGGGAGGGTAGACACTGAAGCTTTCTTT
NA TRBJ2-2 many TRBV11-2 CASSLVASPNTGELFF TGTGCCAGCAGCTTAGTGGCGAGTCCGAACACCGGGGAGCTGTTTTTT
NA TRBJ1-1 many TRBV12-3/TRBV12-4 CASSGYFSRQTYTEAFF TGTGCCAGCAGCGGCTATTTTTCACGACAGACCTACACTGAAGCTTTCTTT
NA TRBJ1-5 few TRBV20-1 CSATTDSLNQPQHF TGCAGTGCTACAACGGACAGCCTAAATCAGCCCCAGCATTTT
TRBD1 TRBJ1-5 many TRBV27 CASSRQGRNNQPQHF TGTGCCAGCAGTCGACAGGGGCGGAACAATCAGCCCCAGCATTTT
TRBD1 TRBJ1-5 many TRBV6-1 CASRLDRVRGQPQHF TGTGCCAGCAGACTGGACAGGGTACGAGGTCAGCCCCAGCATTTT
NA TRBJ2-5 many TRBV30 CAWSDIGGFQETQYF TGTGCCTGGAGTGACATCGGGGGCTTCCAAGAGACCCAGTACTTC
TRBD1 TRBJ2-3 NA TRBV12-3/TRBV12-4 CASRGQGRTDTQYF TGTGCCAGCCGGGGACAGGGCCGCACAGATACGCAGTATTTT
NA TRBJ2-3 few TRBV15 CATSARRGDTQYF TGTGCCACCAGCGCCAGGCGGGGAGATACGCAGTATTTT
TRBD2 TRBJ2-7 NA TRBV29-1 CSVESGGRANYEQYF TGCAGCGTGGAATCGGGCGGGAGGGCCAACTACGAGCAGTACTTC
NA TRBJ1-5 few TRBV19 CASSIGGVQPQHF TGTGCCAGTAGTATAGGAGGAGTTCAGCCCCAGCATTTT
NA TRBJ2-5 many TRBV18 CASSPSRAETQYF TGTGCCAGCTCACCCAGCAGGGCGGAGACCCAGTACTTC
NA TRBJ2-3 many TRBV7-9 CASSLDRGLGTDTQYF TGTGCCAGCAGCTTGGATCGGGGCCTCGGCACAGATACGCAGTATTTT
NA TRBJ2-6 few TRBV6-6 CASSYSRPEGSGANVLTF TGTGCCAGCAGTTACTCCAGGCCTGAGGGTAGTGGGGCCAACGTCCTGACTTTC
NA TRBJ1-1 NA TRBV6-1 CASSSGQSEAFF TGTGCCAGCAGCTCCGGACAGTCTGAAGCTTTCTTT
TRBD1 TRBJ1-5 few TRBV7-9 CASTRTGEGNQPQHF TGTGCCAGCACCAGGACAGGTGAAGGCAATCAGCCCCAGCATTTT
NA TRBJ2-3 many TRBV3-1 CASSPTIGYTDTQYF TGTGCCAGCAGCCCGACTATCGGGTACACAGATACGCAGTATTTT
NA TRBJ2-3 many TRBV9 CASSVGGTDTQYF TGTGCCAGCAGCGTAGGGGGAACAGATACGCAGTATTTT
NA TRBJ2-7 many TRBV11-3 CASSTHSRLYEQYF TGTGCCAGCAGCACCCACTCCAGGCTGTACGAGCAGTACTTC
TRBD2 TRBJ2-7 many TRBV7-2 CASSSTQRGFVQYF TGTGCCAGCAGCTCGACCCAGCGGGGGTTTGTGCAGTACTTC
TRBD1 TRBJ1-5 NA TRBV6-1 CASSAAFGQGDNQPQHF TGTGCCAGCAGTGCAGCTTTCGGACAGGGCGACAATCAGCCCCAGCATTTT
NA TRBJ1-1 many TRBV30 CAWSGHGWGEAFF TGTGCCTGGAGTGGACACGGATGGGGTGAAGCTTTCTTT
TRBD1 TRBJ2-7 NA TRBV20-1 CSAGGQENHEQYF TGCAGTGCTGGGGGACAGGAGAACCACGAGCAGTACTTC